Below are 21 T cell receptor beta chains sequenced from a single sample in a study of T cells in Graves' hyperthyroidism and ophthalmopathy. Researchers took RNA transcripts and amplified the TCR beta CDR3 regions from them. In the first-round RT-PCR of the TCR CDR3, the HTBI primer set was used. TCRdb processed the multiplex PCR reads anew with MiXCR; each CDR3 protein has one entry. There are fewer than 400,000 distinct CDR3 sequences in the sample; around 16% occur only once, and around 34% lies in the top ten. The source material was blood. The receptors come from a young man with Graves' hyperthyroidism.

This clonotype was recorded a few times. This chain joins TRBV2 and TRBJ1-5; D is perhaps TRBD1 (5 bases). Per the germline V gene, CDR1 is SNHLY and CDR2 is FYNNEI. CDR3 length: 15 amino acids. V was shortened by 0 bases and J by 6 bases, with 12 bases between the two germline ends. CDR3 DNA sequence: TGTGCCAGCAGTGAAGCTATATGGGGGGGTCAGCCCCAGCATTTT. It yields the protein CASSEAIWGGQPQHF. The full variable domain, its missing parts supplied by reference TRBV2 and TRBJ1-5, is EPEVTQTPSHQVTQMGQEVILRCVPISNHLYFYWYRQILGQKVEFLVSFYNNEISEKSEIFDDQFSVERPDGSNFTLKIRSTKLEDSAMYFCASSEAIWGGQPQHFGDGTRLSIL.

There are a few counts of this clonotype. V usage is TRBV7-6 and J usage is TRBJ2-3, with D perhaps matching TRBD1 (6 bases). V shed 5 bases and J shed 0 bases, with 12 bases lying between them. The germline gives CDR1 SGHVS, CDR2 FNYEAQ. CDR3 length: 15 residues. The CDR3 region is CASSVRQVSTDTQYF. Here the CDR3 DNA reads TGTGCCAGCAGCGTGAGACAGGTTAGCACAGATACGCAGTATTTT.

There are many counts of this clonotype. The V call is TRBV27, the J call TRBJ1-5; D unresolved. Germline V lookup: CDR1 MNHEY, CDR2 SMNVEV (reference sequence). This CDR3 contains 10 residues. The V end was cut by 8 bases, the J end by 7 bases, with 6 bases between. The CDR3 nucleotides are TGTGCCAGCCCTAAACAGCCCCAGCATTTT. As protein: CASPKQPQHF.

The J gene is TRBJ2-3, the V gene TRBV7-2; 8 bases map to TRBD1. V was clipped by 10 bases and J by 2 bases; unmatched bases: 8. CDR1 and CDR2 from the germline V gene are SGHTA and FQGNSA. The CDR3 runs to 14 residues. CDR3 bases: TGTGCCACAAGACAGGGGTCAAACACAGATACGCAGTATTTT. Translating gives CATRQGSNTDTQYF.

This chain connects TRBV5-5 to TRBJ2-7; a weak D match, TRBD2 (6 bases). Germline lookup yields CDR1 SGHKS and CDR2 YYEKEE (reference sequence). The CDR3 runs to 15 residues. Trimming shortened V by 4 bases and J by 1 base, and 15 bases separated the two germline ends. CDR3 loop: CASSPGARQSYEQYF. The DNA for the CDR3 is TGTGCCAGCAGCCCGGGAGCCAGGCAGTCCTACGAGCAGTACTTC.

This clonotype has at least ten counts. The rearrangement links TRBV27 to TRBJ2-3; TRBD1 matches at 7 bases. CDR3 length: 14 amino acids. Losses at the gene ends were 3 bases for V and 3 bases for J; bases not matched to a gene: 3. Looked up from germline, CDR1 is MNHEY and CDR2 is SMNVEV (reference sequence). The DNA for the CDR3 is TGTGCCAGCAGTTTTTACAGGGGAACAGATACGCAGTATTTT. It is translated as CASSFYRGTDTQYF.

This clonotype has a count of ten or more. The chain links TRBV24-1 to TRBJ2-1; 7 nucleotides match TRBD2. There are 17 residues in the CDR3. CDR1 is KGHDR and CDR2 is SFDVKD in the germline V gene. The trim removed 1 base at V and 2 bases at J, leaving 7 bases unmatched. The CDR3 DNA reads as TGTGCCACCAGTGATTTAAGGGCTAGCGGCACCTACAATGAGCAGTTCTTC. Residues: CATSDLRASGTYNEQFF.

The table lists this clonotype with a few counts. This sequence joins TRBV6-1 and TRBJ2-5; 14 bases match TRBD2. The CDR3 is 17 residues long. Germline trimming cut 6 bases from V and 3 bases from J; bases unmatched to any gene: 9. From germline, CDR1 is MNHNS and CDR2 SASEGT. CDR3 coding DNA: TGTGCCAGCAGGTTGGGACTAGCGGGAGTGGGGGAAGAGACCCAGTACTTC. This translates into CASRLGLAGVGEETQYF.

This clonotype was detected many times. The chain recombines TRBV7-9 with TRBJ1-1; D is unclear. The V end lost 0 bases, the J end lost 7 bases, and 6 bases lay between the germline ends. The CDR3 is made up of 12 amino acids. The germline V gene has CDR1 SEHNR and CDR2 FQNEAQ (reference sequence). DNA for the CDR3: TGTGCCAGCAGCTTAGCCCGGTTTGAAGCTTTCTTT. It codes for CASSLARFEAFF.

The chain joins TRBV7-6 to TRBJ2-1; no clear D gene. Trimming stripped 5 bases from V and 5 bases from J, with 19 bases between. The CDR3 totals 16 residues. Germline CDR1 SGHVS, CDR2 FNYEAQ. CDR3 DNA sequence: TGTGCCAGCAGCGTCCGTAGGAGAGGTGAACACAATGAGCAGTTCTTC. It is translated as CASSVRRRGEHNEQFF.

V usage is TRBV14 and J usage is TRBJ2-3, with 7 bases matching TRBD1. V shed 7 bases, J shed 4 bases, and the junction held 5 bases outside the gene matches. This CDR3 region has 13 residues. Germline V gene data show CDR1 as SGHDN and CDR2 as FVKESK. CDR3 protein: CASTITGADTQYF. Here the CDR3 DNA reads TGTGCCAGCACCATTACAGGGGCAGATACGCAGTATTTT.

This clonotype was detected a few times. The chain uses TRBV29-1 and TRBJ2-1; 12 nucleotides agree with TRBD2. V lost 3 bases, J lost 7 bases, and 4 bases stayed unmatched. Germline V gene data show CDR1 as SQVTM and CDR2 as ANQGSEA. This CDR3 is 14 amino acids long. The CDR3 region is CSVERTSGTNEQFF. CDR3 nucleotide sequence: TGCAGCGTTGAGAGGACTAGCGGGACGAATGAGCAGTTCTTC.

The chain couples TRBV30 to TRBJ1-1, with D possibly TRBD1 on 5 matching bases. Per the germline V gene, CDR1 is GTSNPN and CDR2 is SVGIG (reference sequence). The CDR3 extends over 13 amino acids. Between the trimmed V and J ends, which lost 6 bases and 5 bases, there was a span of 16 bases. The CDR3 region has the DNA TGTGCCTGCTTGGGGGAGGAAGGGACTGAAGCTTTCTTT. Amino acid sequence: CACLGEEGTEAFF.

This clonotype was seen many times. V is TRBV28 and J is TRBJ2-7, with 9 positions matching TRBD1. The ends lost 8 bases at V and 6 bases at J; junction bases unmatched: 11. Per the germline V gene, CDR1 is MDHEN and CDR2 is SYDVKM. This CDR3 has 14 residues. CDR3 sequence reads: CASRQRTGASEQYF. The CDR3 DNA follows: TGTGCCAGCCGCCAGAGGACAGGGGCTAGCGAGCAGTACTTC.

The chain recombines TRBV7-8 with TRBJ2-1; TRBD2 matches at 7 bases. V lost 11 bases to trimming and J lost 5 bases; unmatched junction nucleotides: 12. From germline, CDR1 is SGHVS and CDR2 FQNEAQ. The CDR3 has 14 residues. CDR3: CAVSELAADNEQFF. The CDR3, as DNA: TGTGCCGTGTCCGAGCTAGCGGCCGACAATGAGCAGTTCTTC. The full variable domain, with the rest looked up from reference TRBV7-8 and TRBJ2-1, is GAGVSQSPRYKVAKRGQDVALRCDPISGHVSLFWYQQALGQGPEFLTYFQNEAQLDKSGLPSDRFFAERPEGSVSTLKIQRTQQEDSAVYLCAVSELAADNEQFFGPGTRLTVL.

The rearrangement uses TRBV11-3 and TRBJ2-1; 10 nucleotides align to TRBD2. The V gene's germline CDR1 is SGHNT and CDR2 YENEEA. The V and J ends lost 1 base and 6 bases, in that order; junction bases with no gene match: 6. This CDR3 is built from 16 residues. The CDR3 nucleotides are TGTGCCAGCAGCTTAGGGAGCGGGAGGGCCCGCAATGAGCAGTTCTTC. Its protein product is CASSLGSGRARNEQFF. The full variable domain, rest sourced from reference TRBV11-3 and TRBJ2-1, is EAGVVQSPRYKIIEKKQPVAFWCNPISGHNTLYWYLQNLGQGPELLIRYENEEAVDDSQLPKDRFSAERLKGVDSTLKIQPAELGDSAVYLCASSLGSGRARNEQFFGPGTRLTVL.

The table lists this clonotype with a few counts. The chain couples TRBV7-2 to TRBJ2-7, with D possibly being TRBD2 (6 bases). Per germline, CDR1 SGHTA and CDR2 FQGNSA. The CDR3 covers 15 residues. The V end was cut by 0 bases, the J end by 3 bases, with 12 bases between. CDR3 sequence (DNA): TGTGCCAGCAGCTTAGCTGTAGGGAGGATCTACGAGCAGTACTTC. It encodes CASSLAVGRIYEQYF.

Ten or more counts support this clonotype. The chain recombines TRBV18 with TRBJ2-3; 7 positions match TRBD2. Germline V CDR1 and CDR2: KGHSH, LQKENI. The CDR3 consists of 16 residues. The V and J ends lost 0 bases and 2 bases, in that order; junction bases with no gene match: 5. The chain's CDR3 is CASSPPGLADTDTQYF. CDR3 DNA: TGTGCCAGCTCACCACCTGGTCTAGCGGACACAGATACGCAGTATTTT.

This clonotype was seen repeatedly, ten times or more. The chain links TRBV11-2 to TRBJ2-3; 9 bases agree with TRBD2. Germline CDR1 and CDR2: SGHAT and FQNNGV. V lost 4 bases and J lost 6; bases outside the gene matches: 5. The length of the CDR3 is 14 residues. In nucleotides, the CDR3 is TGTGCCAGCAGCTCCCCGGCGGGGGGGGATACGCAGTATTTT. This sequence encodes CASSSPAGGDTQYF. Using reference TRBV11-2 and TRBJ2-3 for the parts outside the CDR3, the full variable domain is EAGVAQSPRYKIIEKRQSVAFWCNPISGHATLYWYQQILGQGPKLLIQFQNNGVVDDSQLPKDRFSAERLKGVDSTLKIQPAKLEDSAVYLCASSSPAGGDTQYFGPGTRLTVL.

J is TRBJ1-4 and V is TRBV10-3, with TRBD1 as a possible D gene (6 bases). V was cut by 3 bases and J by 7 bases, with 15 bases left in between. Germline V gives CDR1 ENHRY, CDR2 SYGVKD. The CDR3 contains 15 residues. This chain's CDR3 is CAISDGQSGGEKLFF. CDR3 nucleotide sequence: TGTGCCATCAGTGATGGACAGTCAGGTGGTGAAAAACTGTTTTTT.

This clonotype was picked up a small number of times. The CDR3 DNA follows: TGTGCCAGCAGTCCCGCCGGACAGGGTATGCTTCCCCTCCACTTT. Encoded protein: CASSPAGQGMLPLHF. V gene TRBV28 combines with J gene TRBJ1-6, with 8 bases fitting TRBD1. J lost 13 bases, V lost 5 bases, and 13 bases had no gene match. CDR1 and CDR2 (germline): MDHEN, SYDVKM. The length of the CDR3 is 15 residues.